The present TCR beta chain was sequenced within a study of blood T cell repertoires in COVID-19. The overall study: There were acute and convalescent COVID-19 samples, and they came from the United States, Italy and Spain.

Original handling: Estimated nucleated cell counts came from reference gene primer amplification. Libraries were prepared by immunoSEQ multiplex PCR; TCRdb keeps only in-frame clonotypes and omits some of them. V and J calls and clone size are those listed in that table; D and trimming were worked out from the DNA. The sample holds roughly 88,000 clones; approximately 90% are singletons and the top ten take about 3.9%. CDR1 and CDR2 (germline): MNHNS, SASEGT. V dropped 0 bases and J dropped 0 bases, with 12 bases sitting between them. The CDR3 sequence is 17 residues long. This rearrangement joins TRBV6-1 to TRBJ1-5, with D unresolved. Sequences were obtained from peripheral blood. The source of this sequence is a woman between 45 and 65 years old in a cohort sampled during active COVID-19. CDR3 sequence: CASSEALSSVSNQPQHF. The DNA for the CDR3 is TGTGCCAGCAGTGAAGCGTTAAGTTCGGTTAGCAATCAGCCCCAGCATTTT.